The sequence of this T cell receptor beta chain was determined in a study of blood T cell repertoires in COVID-19. Overall study context: Acute and convalescent COVID-19 specimens originated in the United States, Italy and Spain. In each case, the material was cDNA or gDNA derived from T cells, B-cell-depleted T cells, or PBMCs.

Participant ages covered roughly 18 to 89 years across about two dozen US areas. Before being deemed recovered, Cohort 3 donors had two negative PCRs, clearance, or symptom resolution. The repertoire was sequenced with immunoSEQ multiplex PCR; TCRdb's copy has only in-frame clones and lacks some. The sample has 300,000 to 450,000 clones, more than 70% seen once; the top ten hold more than 0.95%. Trimming left V 0 bases short and J 8 bases short, with 17 bases between. Germline V lookup: CDR1 SGDLS, CDR2 YYNGEE. The CDR3 length is 15 residues. The sequenced sample was PBMCs or T cells enriched from blood (not recorded which). The J gene is TRBJ1-2, the V gene TRBV9; D is uncertain. The TCR sequence derives from a woman aged 18-29 years who had recovered from COVID-19. CDR3 nucleotide sequence: TGTGCCAGCAGCGTAGGTCAGCGAGAGGCTTTGGGCTACACCTTC. Protein sequence: CASSVGQREALGYTF.